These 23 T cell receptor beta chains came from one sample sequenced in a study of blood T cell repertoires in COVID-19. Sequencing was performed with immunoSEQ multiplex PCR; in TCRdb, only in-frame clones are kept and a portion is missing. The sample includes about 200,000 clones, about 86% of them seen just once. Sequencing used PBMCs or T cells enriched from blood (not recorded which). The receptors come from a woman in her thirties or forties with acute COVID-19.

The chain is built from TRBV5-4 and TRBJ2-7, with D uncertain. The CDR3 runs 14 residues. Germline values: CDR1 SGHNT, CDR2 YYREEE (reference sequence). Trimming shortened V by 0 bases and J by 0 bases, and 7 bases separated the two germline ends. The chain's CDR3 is CASSLALSSYEQYF. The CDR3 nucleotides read TGTGCCAGCAGCTTGGCTCTTAGCTCCTACGAGCAGTACTTC.

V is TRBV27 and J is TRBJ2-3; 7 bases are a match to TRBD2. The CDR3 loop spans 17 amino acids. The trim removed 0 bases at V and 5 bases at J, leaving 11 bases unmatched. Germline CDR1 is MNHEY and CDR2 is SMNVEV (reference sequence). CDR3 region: CASSLSVGGFNGDTQYF. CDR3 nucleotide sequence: TGTGCCAGCAGTTTATCGGTGGGAGGGTTCAATGGAGATACGCAGTATTTT.

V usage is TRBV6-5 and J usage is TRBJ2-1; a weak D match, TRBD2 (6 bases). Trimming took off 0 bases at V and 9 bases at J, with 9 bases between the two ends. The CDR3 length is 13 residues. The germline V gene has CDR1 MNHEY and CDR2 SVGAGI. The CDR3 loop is CASSYSRGLEQFF. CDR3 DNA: TGTGCCAGCAGTTACTCCCGGGGACTTGAGCAGTTCTTC.

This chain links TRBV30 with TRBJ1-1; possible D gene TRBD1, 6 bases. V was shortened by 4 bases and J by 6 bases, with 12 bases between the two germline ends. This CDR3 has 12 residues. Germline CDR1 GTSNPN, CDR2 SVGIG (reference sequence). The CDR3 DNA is TGTGCCTGGATGCGGGGGGCGGCTGAAGCTTTCTTT. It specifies CAWMRGAAEAFF.

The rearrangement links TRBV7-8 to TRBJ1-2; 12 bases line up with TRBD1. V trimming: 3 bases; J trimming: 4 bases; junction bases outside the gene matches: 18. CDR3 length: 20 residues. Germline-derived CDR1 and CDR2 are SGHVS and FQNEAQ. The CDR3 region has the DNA TGTGCCAGCAGCTTCGACCTTTTTGGGGGACAGGGGGCGCTTAGCTATGGCTACACCTTC. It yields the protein CASSFDLFGGQGALSYGYTF. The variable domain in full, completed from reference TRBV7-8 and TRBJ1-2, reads GAGVSQSPRYKVAKRGQDVALRCDPISGHVSLFWYQQALGQGPEFLTYFQNEAQLDKSGLPSDRFFAERPEGSVSTLKIQRTQQEDSAVYLCASSFDLFGGQGALSYGYTFGSGTRLTVV.

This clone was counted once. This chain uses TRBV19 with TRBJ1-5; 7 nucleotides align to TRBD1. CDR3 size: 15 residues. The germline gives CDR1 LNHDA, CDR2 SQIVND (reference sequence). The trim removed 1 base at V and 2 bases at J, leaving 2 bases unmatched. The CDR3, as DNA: TGTGCCAGTAGTATAGGTACAGGGGGCAATCAGCCCCAGCATTTT. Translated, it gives CASSIGTGGNQPQHF.

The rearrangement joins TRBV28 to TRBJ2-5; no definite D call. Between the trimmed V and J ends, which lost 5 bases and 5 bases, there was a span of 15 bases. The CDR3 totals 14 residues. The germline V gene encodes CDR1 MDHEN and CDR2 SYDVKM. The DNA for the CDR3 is TGTGCCAGCAGTGGCATTGGCGGTGGGGAGACCCAGTACTTC. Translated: CASSGIGGGETQYF.

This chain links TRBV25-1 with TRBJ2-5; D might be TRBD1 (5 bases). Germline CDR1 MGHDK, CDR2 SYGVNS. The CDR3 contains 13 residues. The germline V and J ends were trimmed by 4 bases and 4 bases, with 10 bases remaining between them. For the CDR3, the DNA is TGTGCCAGCAGTGTAGTGGGGCGAGAGACCCAGTACTTC. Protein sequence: CASSVVGRETQYF.

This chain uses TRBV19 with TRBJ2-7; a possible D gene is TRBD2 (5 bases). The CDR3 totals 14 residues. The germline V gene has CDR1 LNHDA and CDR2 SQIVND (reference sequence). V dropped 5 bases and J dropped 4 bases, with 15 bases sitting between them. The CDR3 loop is CASSQQAEGYEQYF. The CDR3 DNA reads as TGTGCCAGTAGTCAACAAGCGGAAGGGTACGAGCAGTACTTC.

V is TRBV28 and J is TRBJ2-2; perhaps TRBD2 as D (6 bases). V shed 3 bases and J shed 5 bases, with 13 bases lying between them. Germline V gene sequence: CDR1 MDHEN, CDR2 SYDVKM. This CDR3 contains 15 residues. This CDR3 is CASSLWGSGTGELFF. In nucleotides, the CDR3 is TGTGCCAGCAGTTTGTGGGGGAGCGGGACCGGGGAGCTGTTTTTT. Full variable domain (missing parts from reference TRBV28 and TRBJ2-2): DVKVTQSSRYLVKRTGEKVFLECVQDMDHENMFWYRQDPGLGLRLIYFSYDVKMKEKGDIPEGYSVSREKKERFSLILESASTNQTSMYLCASSLWGSGTGELFFGEGSRLTVL.

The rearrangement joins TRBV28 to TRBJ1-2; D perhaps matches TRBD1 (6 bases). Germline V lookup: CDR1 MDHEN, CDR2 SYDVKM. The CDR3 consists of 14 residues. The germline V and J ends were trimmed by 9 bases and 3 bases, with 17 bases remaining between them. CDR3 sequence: CASLREAGDYGYTF. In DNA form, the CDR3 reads TGTGCCAGTTTAAGGGAAGCAGGGGACTATGGCTACACCTTC.

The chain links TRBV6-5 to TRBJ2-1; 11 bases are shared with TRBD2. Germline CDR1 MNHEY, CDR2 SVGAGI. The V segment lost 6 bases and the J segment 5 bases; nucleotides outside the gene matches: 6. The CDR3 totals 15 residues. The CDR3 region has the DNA TGTGCCAGCAGCCCCGGGACTAGCGGAAACAATGAGCAGTTCTTC. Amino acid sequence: CASSPGTSGNNEQFF.

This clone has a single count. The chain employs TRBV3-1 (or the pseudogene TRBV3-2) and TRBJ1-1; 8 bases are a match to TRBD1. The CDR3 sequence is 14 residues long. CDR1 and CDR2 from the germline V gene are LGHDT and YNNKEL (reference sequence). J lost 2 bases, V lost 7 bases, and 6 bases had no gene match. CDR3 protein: CASTEQGVNTEAFF. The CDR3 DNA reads TGTGCCAGCACAGAACAGGGGGTAAACACTGAAGCTTTCTTT.

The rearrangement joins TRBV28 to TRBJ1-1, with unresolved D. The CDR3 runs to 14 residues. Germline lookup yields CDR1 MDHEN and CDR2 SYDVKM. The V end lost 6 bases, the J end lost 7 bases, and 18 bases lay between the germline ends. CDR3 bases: TGTGCCAGCAGCCTTTCAGGTATCCTGTATGAAGCTTTCTTT. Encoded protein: CASSLSGILYEAFF.

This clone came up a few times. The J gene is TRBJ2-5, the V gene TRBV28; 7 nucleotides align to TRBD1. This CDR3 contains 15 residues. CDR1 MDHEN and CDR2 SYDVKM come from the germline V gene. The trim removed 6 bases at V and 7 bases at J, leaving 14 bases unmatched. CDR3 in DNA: TGTGCCAGCAGAACCACCGGGACGGACAGGAGGACCCAGTACTTC. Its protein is CASRTTGTDRRTQYF.

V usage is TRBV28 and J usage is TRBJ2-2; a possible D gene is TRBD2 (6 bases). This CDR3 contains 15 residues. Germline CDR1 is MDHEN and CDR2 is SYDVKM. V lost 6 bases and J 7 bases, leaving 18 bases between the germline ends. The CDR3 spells CASSRGGLGGGELFF. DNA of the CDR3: TGTGCCAGCAGCCGAGGCGGCCTCGGGGGCGGGGAGCTGTTTTTT.

The CDR3 coding sequence is TGTGCCAGCAGTCCGCGGACAGGTAGTAACTATGGCTACACCTTC. Amino acid sequence: CASSPRTGSNYGYTF. The chain is built from TRBV27 and TRBJ1-2, with 7 bases identical to TRBD1. Germline CDR1 and CDR2: MNHEY and SMNVEV (reference sequence). The junction had 7 bases not matched to a gene; V was cut back by 5 bases and J by 1 base. This CDR3 contains 15 residues.

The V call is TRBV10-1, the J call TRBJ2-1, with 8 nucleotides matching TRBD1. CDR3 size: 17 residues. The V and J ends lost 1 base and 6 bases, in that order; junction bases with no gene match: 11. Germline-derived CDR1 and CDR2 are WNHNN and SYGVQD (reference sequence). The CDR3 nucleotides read TGCGCCAGCAGTGAGTACGCCAGAGGACAGGGATTCAATGAGCAGTTCTTC. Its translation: CASSEYARGQGFNEQFF.

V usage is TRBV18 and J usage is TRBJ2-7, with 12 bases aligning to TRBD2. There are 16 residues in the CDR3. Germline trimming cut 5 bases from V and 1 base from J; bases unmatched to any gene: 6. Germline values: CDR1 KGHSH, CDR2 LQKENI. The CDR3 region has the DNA TGTGCCAGCTCAACTTCGACTAGCGGGAGTTCCTACGAGCAGTACTTC. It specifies CASSTSTSGSSYEQYF.

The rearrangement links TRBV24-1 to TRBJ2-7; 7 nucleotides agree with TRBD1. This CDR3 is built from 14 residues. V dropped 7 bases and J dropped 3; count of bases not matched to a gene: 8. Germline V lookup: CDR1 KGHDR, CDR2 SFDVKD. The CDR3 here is CATRGSGTDYEQYF. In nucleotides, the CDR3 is TGTGCCACCAGGGGTTCGGGGACAGACTACGAGCAGTACTTC.

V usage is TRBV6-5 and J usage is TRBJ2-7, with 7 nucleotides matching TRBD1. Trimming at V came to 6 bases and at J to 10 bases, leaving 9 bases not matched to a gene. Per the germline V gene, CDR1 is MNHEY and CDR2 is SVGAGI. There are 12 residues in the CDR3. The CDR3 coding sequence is TGTGCCAGCAGGAGAAACAGGGGAGTACAGTACTTC. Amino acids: CASRRNRGVQYF.

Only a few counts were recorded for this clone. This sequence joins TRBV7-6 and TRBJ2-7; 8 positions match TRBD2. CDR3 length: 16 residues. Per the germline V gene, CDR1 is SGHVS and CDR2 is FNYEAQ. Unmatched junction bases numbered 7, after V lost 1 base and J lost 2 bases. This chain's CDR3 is CASSLGIGRAPYEQYF. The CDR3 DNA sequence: TGTGCCAGCAGCTTAGGAATCGGGAGGGCCCCCTACGAGCAGTACTTC.

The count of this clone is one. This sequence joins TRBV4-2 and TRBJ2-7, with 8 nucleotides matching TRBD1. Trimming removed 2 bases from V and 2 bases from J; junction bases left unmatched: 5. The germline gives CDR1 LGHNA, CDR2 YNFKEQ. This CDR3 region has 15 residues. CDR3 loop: CASSQTGQAPYEQYF. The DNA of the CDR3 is TGTGCCAGCAGCCAAACGGGACAGGCCCCCTACGAGCAGTACTTC.